This TCR beta chain was observed in a study of T cells in Graves' hyperthyroidism and ophthalmopathy. There were TCR beta CDR3 regions amplified from RNA transcripts. The HTBI primer set was used in a first-round RT-PCR of the TCR CDR3. Using its own MiXCR run on the multiplex PCR reads, TCRdb lists one record per CDR3 protein. The repertoire has 250,000 or so distinct CDR3 sequences, roughly 15% of them found once; the top ten carry about 14%. The sample holds many counts of this clonotype. This CDR3 has 16 amino acids. V trimming: 7 bases; J trimming: 8 bases; junction bases outside the gene matches: 14. CDR1 is SNHLY and CDR2 is FYNNEI in the germline V gene.

The sample was blood. The chain joins TRBV2 to TRBJ2-1; 10 nucleotides line up with TRBD2. This TCR came from a woman aged 40-49 years with Graves' hyperthyroidism that later progressed to Graves' ophthalmopathy. This CDR3 is CASTLGLADFLDEQFF. The CDR3 nucleotides read TGTGCCAGCACCTTAGGACTAGCGGACTTCCTTGATGAGCAGTTCTTC. Together with reference TRBV2 and TRBJ2-1, the CDR3 gives the full variable domain: EPEVTQTPSHQVTQMGQEVILRCVPISNHLYFYWYRQILGQKVEFLVSFYNNEISEKSEIFDDQFSVERPDGSNFTLKIRSTKLEDSAMYFCASTLGLADFLDEQFFGPGTRLTVL.